This T cell receptor beta chain emerged from a study of T cell responses to AZD1222 COVID-19 vaccine. The study's findings and limits: Close to half of spike-specific TCRs reportedly recognize unmutated variant regions. Regions 160-218 and 743-854 held dominance among vaccine-associated CD4 TCRs, which spanned spike. A rise in Spike-specific TCR breadth and depth followed two AZD1222 doses.

This CDR3 comprises 15 residues. CDR1 and CDR2 from the germline V gene are KGHSH and LQKENI. V was cut by 2 bases and J by 0 bases, with 10 bases left in between. In the case of this clone: Its antigen is currently unknown.

The repertoire was sequenced with immunoSEQ multiplex PCR; TCRdb's copy has only in-frame clones and lacks some. The sample yields about 120,000 clones, 84% seen once. Sequencing was performed on peripheral blood, taken on day 0 of AZD1222 vaccination. The TCR originated in an adult in good health. The chain couples TRBV18 to TRBJ2-5; D uncertain. Here the CDR3 reads CASSPYRGDQETQYF. The DNA of the CDR3 is TGTGCCAGCTCACCATACCGCGGAGACCAAGAGACCCAGTACTTC.